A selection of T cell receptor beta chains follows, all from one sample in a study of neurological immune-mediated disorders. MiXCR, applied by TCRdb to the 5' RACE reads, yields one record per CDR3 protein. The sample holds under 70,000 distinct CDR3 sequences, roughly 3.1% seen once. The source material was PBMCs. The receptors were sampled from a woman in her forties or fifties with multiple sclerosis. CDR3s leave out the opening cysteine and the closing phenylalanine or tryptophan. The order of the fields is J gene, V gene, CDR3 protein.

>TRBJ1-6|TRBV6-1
ASSEAGRSPLH
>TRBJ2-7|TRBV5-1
ASSPVPGEQY
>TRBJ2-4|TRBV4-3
ASSQNLGRDIQY
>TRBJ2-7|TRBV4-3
ASSQGRGGSGEQY
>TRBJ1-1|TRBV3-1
ASSQEGENTEAF
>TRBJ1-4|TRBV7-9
ASSLGQGATEKLF
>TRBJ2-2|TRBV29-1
SVLNSGTSGRVGELF
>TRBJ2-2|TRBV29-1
SARISFGDTGELF
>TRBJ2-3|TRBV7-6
ASSLVRSTDTQY
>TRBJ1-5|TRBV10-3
ATETGLGQPQH
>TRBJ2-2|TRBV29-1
SVPDRTNTGELF
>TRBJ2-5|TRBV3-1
ASSPELLKETQY
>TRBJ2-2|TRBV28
ASSFGSGELF
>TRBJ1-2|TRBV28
ASSLWGAGYT
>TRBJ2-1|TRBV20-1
SARVTSGELYNEQF
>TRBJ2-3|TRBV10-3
AISEMTGDTQY
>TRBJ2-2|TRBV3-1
ASSQDPRELF
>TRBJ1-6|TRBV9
ASSVGRSYNSPLH
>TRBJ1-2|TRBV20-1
SASGTGFGYT
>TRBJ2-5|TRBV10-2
ASSEFSPETQY
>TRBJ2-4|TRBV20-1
SARPGLAGGNVRENIQY
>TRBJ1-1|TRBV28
ASSLTVEAF
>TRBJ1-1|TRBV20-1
SPRDGMNTEAF
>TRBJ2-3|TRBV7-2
ASSPRTGGRTDTQY
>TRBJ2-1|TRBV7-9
ASSLGSRANEQF